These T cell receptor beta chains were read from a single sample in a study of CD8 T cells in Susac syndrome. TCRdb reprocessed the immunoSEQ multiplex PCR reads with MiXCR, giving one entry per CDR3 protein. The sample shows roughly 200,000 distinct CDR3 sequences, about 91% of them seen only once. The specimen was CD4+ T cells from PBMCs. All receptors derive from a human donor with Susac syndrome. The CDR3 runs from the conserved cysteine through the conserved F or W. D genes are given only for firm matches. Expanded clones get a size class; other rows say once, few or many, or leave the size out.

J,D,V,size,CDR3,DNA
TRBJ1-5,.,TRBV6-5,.,CASSSEQAADQPQHF,TGTGCCAGCAGTTCAGAGCAGGCAGCAGATCAGCCCCAGCATTTT
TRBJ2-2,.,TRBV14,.,CASSRSSIGELFF,TGTGCCAGCAGCAGATCTAGCATCGGGGAGCTGTTTTTT
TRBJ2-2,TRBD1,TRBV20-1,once,CSARTRTGGTGELFF,TGCAGTGCTAGAACACGGACAGGGGGGACCGGGGAGCTGTTTTTT
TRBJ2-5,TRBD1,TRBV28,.,CASHRGETQYF,TGTGCCAGTCACAGGGGGGAGACCCAGTACTTC
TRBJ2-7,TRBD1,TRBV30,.,CAWTTGGYEQYF,TGTGCCTGGACTACAGGGGGGTACGAGCAGTACTTC
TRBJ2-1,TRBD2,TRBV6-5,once,CASSPTSGSLNEQFF,TGTGCCAGCAGTCCGACTAGCGGGAGTCTGAATGAGCAGTTCTTC
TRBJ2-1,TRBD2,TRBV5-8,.,CASSLGTSGRTEQFF,TGTGCCAGCAGCTTAGGGACTAGCGGGAGGACAGAGCAGTTCTTC
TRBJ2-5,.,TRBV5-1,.,CASRPPGGRAETQYF,TGCGCCAGCAGACCCCCTGGGGGCAGGGCGGAGACCCAGTACTTC
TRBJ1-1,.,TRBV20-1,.,CSARTANTEAFF,TGCAGTGCAAGGACGGCCAACACTGAAGCTTTCTTT
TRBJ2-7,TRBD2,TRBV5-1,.,CASSLGPGGVEQYF,TGCGCCAGCAGCTTGGGACCTGGGGGGGTCGAGCAGTACTTC
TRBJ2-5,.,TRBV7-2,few,CASSLGDVSVGETQYF,TGTGCCAGCAGCTTAGGAGACGTCTCCGTCGGAGAGACCCAGTACTTC
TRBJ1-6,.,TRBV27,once,CASSPDIYNSPLHF,TGTGCCAGCAGTCCGGACATCTATAATTCACCCCTCCACTTT
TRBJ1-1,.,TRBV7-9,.,CASSVLTGVIDTEAFF,TGTGCCAGCAGCGTCCTGACCGGGGTAATCGACACTGAAGCTTTCTTT
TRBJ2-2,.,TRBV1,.,CTSPGLAVRELFF,TGCACCAGCCCGGGACTAGCGGTTAGGGAGCTGTTTTTT
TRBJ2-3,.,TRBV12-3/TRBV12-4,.,CASSLGGGIFTDTQYF,TGTGCCAGCAGTTTAGGTGGGGGCATCTTCACAGATACGCAGTATTTT
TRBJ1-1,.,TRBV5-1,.,CASSLGQTSEAFF,TGCGCCAGCAGCTTGGGGCAAACCTCTGAAGCTTTCTTT